This TCR beta chain was retrieved from a study of blood T cell repertoires in COVID-19. Study members were between about 18 and 95 years old and lived in 24 US regions. V gave up 4 bases and J gave up 2 bases, with 13 bases separating them. This CDR3 has 15 amino acids. Germline V gene lookup returns CDR1 KGHDR and CDR2 SFDVKD. Repertoires were generated with immunoSEQ multiplex PCR, while TCRdb's copy carries only in-frame clones and drops some. The sample has over 250,000 clones, about nine tenths seen once. The sample comprised PBMCs or T cells enriched from blood (not recorded which). This TCR was sampled from a woman between 45 and 60 years old who had recovered from COVID-19. The genes are TRBV24-1 and TRBJ1-2; D possibly corresponds to TRBD1 (6 bases). CDR3 loop: CATSDRDGQNYGYTF. The CDR3 DNA sequence: TGTGCCACCAGTGACCGGGACGGACAGAACTATGGCTACACCTTC.